Shown below are 23 T cell receptor beta chains from a single sample sequenced in a study of early T cells in non-severe SARS-CoV-2 infection. From the 5' RACE reads, TCRdb called clonotypes with MiXCR, one entry per CDR3 protein. The sample contains tens of thousands of distinct CDR3 sequences, less than 6.5% of which appear only once. Input material: whole blood. The receptors here all came from an adult who was a healthcare worker with PCR-confirmed SARS-CoV-2 infection or an uninfected control (not recorded which).

The sample holds many counts of this clonotype. This chain joins TRBV5-6 and TRBJ2-1; D gene ambiguous. Germline V CDR1 and CDR2: SGHDT, YYEEEE. CDR3 length: 12 amino acids. Trimming removed 0 bases from V and 10 bases from J, with 8 bases in between. The CDR3 loop is CASSLALGEQFF. As DNA, the CDR3 is TGTGCCAGCAGCTTGGCATTGGGGGAGCAGTTCTTC.

Many counts were recorded for this clonotype. V and J are TRBV20-1 and TRBJ2-1, with 14 bases lining up with TRBD2. The junction had 7 bases not matched to a gene; V was cut back by 7 bases and J by 8 bases. The CDR3 is 14 amino acids. The V gene's germline CDR1 is DFQATT and CDR2 SNEGSKA (reference sequence). The DNA for the CDR3 is TGCAGTGTTCCGACTAGCGGGAGGGTCGATGAGCAGTTCTTC. Its translation: CSVPTSGRVDEQFF.

This clonotype appeared many times. The rearrangement links TRBV11-3 to TRBJ1-4; no definite D call. Germline loops: CDR1 SGHNT, CDR2 YENEEA. This CDR3 contains 12 residues. Between the trimmed V and J ends, which lost 5 bases and 11 bases, there was a span of 12 bases. CDR3 amino acids: CASSEGDGKLFF. CDR3 DNA: TGTGCCAGCAGCGAGGGAGACGGGAAACTGTTTTTT.

This clonotype was picked up many times. The J gene is TRBJ2-7, the V gene TRBV12-3 or TRBV12-4; TRBD2 aligns across 9 bases. Unmatched junction bases numbered 9, after V lost 5 bases and J lost 4 bases. The CDR3 totals 15 residues. The CDR3 sequence is CASSRGRALGYEQYF. The CDR3 DNA reads TGTGCCAGCAGTCGCGGGAGGGCCCTAGGTTACGAGCAGTACTTC.

This clonotype was recorded many times. The CDR3: CSAAGTSGGPDTQYF. CDR3 nucleotides: TGCAGTGCCGCCGGGACTAGCGGGGGTCCAGATACGCAGTATTTT. This chain connects TRBV20-1 to TRBJ2-3; the match to TRBD2 covers 14 bases. Trimming cost V 6 bases and J 4 bases; bases outside gene matches: 6. Per the germline V gene, CDR1 is DFQATT and CDR2 is SNEGSKA (reference sequence). The CDR3 runs 15 residues.

V gene TRBV6-6 combines with J gene TRBJ1-5; TRBD1 is a possible D gene (5 bases). Trimming shortened V by 6 bases and J by 6 bases, and 15 bases separated the two germline ends. The CDR3 is 14 amino acids. Germline V gene data show CDR1 as MNHNY and CDR2 as SVGAGI (reference sequence). In DNA form, the CDR3 reads TGTGCCAGCAGCGGACTCCTCAGGGTTCAGCCCCAGCATTTT. Protein product: CASSGLLRVQPQHF.

There are many counts of this clonotype. This chain connects TRBV4-2 to TRBJ2-7; the D gene is possibly TRBD1 (6 bases). Germline CDR1 reads LGHNA; CDR2 reads YNFKEQ. The CDR3 runs 12 residues. Trimming removed 4 bases at V and 3 bases at J, with 7 bases between. The CDR3 is CASSPDSYEQYF. The DNA of the CDR3 is TGTGCCAGCAGCCCGGACAGCTACGAGCAGTACTTC.

This clonotype was detected many times. The rearrangement uses TRBV7-9 and TRBJ1-2; 7 bases are a match to TRBD1. Germline lookup yields CDR1 SEHNR and CDR2 FQNEAQ (reference sequence). The V gene end was trimmed by 3 bases and the J gene end by 3 bases; junction bases not matched to a gene: 1. This CDR3 spans 13 amino acids. CDR3 protein: CASSLGQHYGYTF. CDR3 nucleotides: TGTGCCAGCAGCTTGGGACAGCACTATGGCTACACCTTC. Using reference TRBV7-9 and TRBJ1-2 for the parts outside the CDR3, the full variable domain is DTGVSQNPRHKITKRGQNVTFRCDPISEHNRLYWYRQTLGQGPEFLTYFQNEAQLEKSRLLSDRFSAERPKGSFSTLEIQRTEQGDSAMYLCASSLGQHYGYTFGSGTRLTVV.

Many counts were recorded for this clonotype. This chain joins TRBV7-3 and TRBJ2-1, with TRBD2 matching 13 bases. Germline V CDR1 and CDR2: SGHTA, FQGTGA. The CDR3 has 16 amino acids. J lost 15 bases, V lost 4 bases, and 15 bases had no gene match. For the CDR3, the DNA is TGTGCCAGCAGCTCGGGACTAGCGGGAAGTATACTTCCAGTGTTCTTC. The encoded protein is CASSSGLAGSILPVFF.

Only a few counts were recorded for this clonotype. The chain combines TRBV7-2 with TRBJ2-3, with 10 bases fitting TRBD1. The ends lost 6 bases at V and 4 bases at J; junction bases unmatched: 4. CDR1 and CDR2 (germline): SGHTA, FQGNSA. The CDR3 loop spans 14 amino acids. The CDR3 DNA reads TGTGCCAGCAGGACAGGGGGCTGGGCAGATACGCAGTATTTT. This codes for CASRTGGWADTQYF.

The table lists this clonotype with many counts. The chain carries TRBV27 and TRBJ2-7; 7 bases are a match to TRBD2. Germline V gene lookup returns CDR1 MNHEY and CDR2 SMNVEV (reference sequence). The CDR3 has 15 residues. The junction had 8 bases not matched to a gene; V was cut back by 5 bases and J by 1 base. The CDR3 DNA sequence: TGTGCCAGCAGTCTTTTCGCGGGAGAGTCCTACGAGCAGTACTTC. Protein: CASSLFAGESYEQYF.

The chain joins TRBV5-1 to TRBJ2-2; TRBD2 agrees at 15 bases. V was clipped by 3 bases and J by 0 bases; unmatched bases: 6. Germline assignment: CDR1 SGHRS and CDR2 YFSETQ. This CDR3 has 19 amino acids. In nucleotides, the CDR3 is TGCGCCAGCAGCTCCGGACTAGCGGGGGGGAACGCGAACACCGGGGAGCTGTTTTTT. Protein sequence: CASSSGLAGGNANTGELFF.

This clonotype was seen repeatedly, ten times or more. One end of the junction is discordant with germline, which a read error may explain. The J gene is TRBJ2-2, the V gene TRBV30; 9 bases are shared with TRBD1. Germline CDR1 GTSNPN, CDR2 SVGIG (reference sequence). The CDR3 loop spans 14 amino acids. DNA of the CDR3: TGTGCCTTGTCCGGGACAGGGTTTACCGGGGAGCTTTTTTTT. Protein: CALSGTGFTGELFF.

This clonotype was observed many times. V and J are TRBV12-3 or TRBV12-4 and TRBJ2-7; 13 bases align to TRBD2. V shed 2 bases, J shed 2 bases, and the junction held 6 bases outside the gene matches. This CDR3 region has 17 residues. The DNA of the CDR3 is TGTGCCAGCAGTTTAAGGACTAGCGGGAGTGTAACCTACGAGCAGTACTTC. Its protein product is CASSLRTSGSVTYEQYF.

This clonotype has ten or more counts. The chain recombines TRBV12-3 or TRBV12-4 with TRBJ2-5, with 8 bases aligning to TRBD1. CDR3 length: 14 amino acids. Trimming took 5 bases from V and 1 from J; bases not matched to a gene: 3. The CDR3 region has the DNA TGTGCCAGCAGTGGCAGGGGGCGCCAAGAGACCCAGTACTTC. Amino acid sequence: CASSGRGRQETQYF.

This clonotype was seen at least ten times. J is TRBJ2-5 and V is TRBV10-3, with D tentatively TRBD1 (6 bases). With 3 bases removed from V and 4 bases from J, the gap between germline ends came to 12 bases. Germline V CDR1 and CDR2: ENHRY, SYGVKD. This CDR3 has 14 amino acids. This chain's CDR3 is CAISEGGEGETQYF. The CDR3 DNA reads as TGTGCCATCAGTGAAGGGGGAGAAGGAGAGACCCAGTACTTC.

DNA for the CDR3: TGCGCCAGCAGCTTGGGAGGCCGACCCCGAGGTGAGCAGTTCTTC. It yields the protein CASSLGGRPRGEQFF. The chain uses TRBV5-1 and TRBJ2-1; D not resolved. Germline V lookup: CDR1 SGHRS, CDR2 YFSETQ. The germline V and J ends were trimmed by 0 bases and 9 bases, with 16 bases remaining between them. This CDR3 has 15 residues. Drawing the rest from reference TRBV5-1 and TRBJ2-1, the complete variable domain is KAGVTQTPRYLIKTRGQQVTLSCSPISGHRSVSWYQQTPGQGLQFLFEYFSETQRNKGNFPGRFSGRQFSNSRSEMNVSTLELGDSALYLCASSLGGRPRGEQFFGPGTRLTVL.

This chain uses TRBV28 with TRBJ2-3, with TRBD2 as a possible D gene (6 bases). V gave up 7 bases and J gave up 4 bases, with 12 bases separating them. Germline V CDR1 and CDR2: MDHEN, SYDVKM. This CDR3 spans 13 amino acids. CDR3 sequence: CASKAGTSDTQYF. CDR3 bases: TGTGCCAGCAAGGCAGGGACTTCAGATACGCAGTATTTT.

This clonotype has at least ten counts. The rearrangement uses TRBV24-1 and TRBJ1-5, with D possibly TRBD1 on 5 matching bases. V was shortened by 3 bases and J by 6 bases, with 11 bases between the two germline ends. There are 14 residues in the CDR3. The germline gives CDR1 KGHDR, CDR2 SFDVKD. CDR3 residues: CATSDVGDAQPQHF. CDR3 coding DNA: TGTGCCACCAGTGATGTAGGGGATGCTCAGCCCCAGCATTTT.

This clonotype appeared a few times. This chain connects TRBV4-2 to TRBJ2-5; possible D gene TRBD1, 7 bases. This CDR3 region has 16 residues. In germline, CDR1 is LGHNA, CDR2 YNFKEQ. V lost 1 base, J lost 5 bases, and 17 bases lay in between. Here the CDR3 DNA reads TGTGCCAGCAGCCAAGGTCTAGACAGGGAGGCGGAGACCCAGTACTTC. This translates into CASSQGLDREAETQYF.

About this clonotype itself: A much bigger clone sits one base away, suggesting this may be a read error. This sequence joins TRBV20-1 and TRBJ2-2; 9 positions agree with TRBD2. CDR3 length equals 15 residues. J lost 5 bases, V lost 5 bases, and 9 bases had no gene match. The V gene's germline CDR1 is DFQATT and CDR2 SNEGSKA (reference sequence). In DNA, the CDR3 is TGCAGTGCTCCCCCTAGCGGGATCGATACCGGGGAGCTGTTTTTT. This encodes CSAPPSGIDTGELFF.

This clonotype has ten or more counts. The rearrangement uses TRBV12-3 or TRBV12-4 and TRBJ2-1, with D perhaps matching TRBD2 (7 bases). CDR3 length: 18 amino acids. V dropped 0 bases and J dropped 8 bases, with 23 bases sitting between them. Here the CDR3 DNA reads TGTGCCAGCAGTTTAGCGTTGGGGGCGGGAGCCTTTAGGGATGAGCAGTTCTTC. Translated, it gives CASSLALGAGAFRDEQFF.

The chain combines TRBV20-1 with TRBJ2-1; 10 bases are a match to TRBD2. The germline CDR1 and CDR2 sequences are DFQATT and SNEGSKA (reference sequence). This CDR3 spans 17 amino acids. With 4 bases clipped from V and 7 bases from J, the junction kept 16 bases outside the gene matches. The CDR3 coding sequence is TGCAGTGCTACCCTCAGATGGGGAGCGGGGGGGCTTAATGAGCAGTTCTTC. Translated: CSATLRWGAGGLNEQFF.